This entry lists 25 T cell receptor beta chains sequenced from one sample in a study of blood T cell repertoires in COVID-19. Method: immunoSEQ multiplex PCR; TCRdb's copy keeps in-frame clones and lacks some. Of 200,000 to 250,000 clones in the sample, 80% to 90% were seen once. The sequenced sample consisted of peripheral blood. These receptors were taken from a man aged 18 to 29 with active or convalescent COVID-19.

On this clone itself: One end of the junction does not line up with germline, which may come from a read error. This chain connects TRBV7-8 to TRBJ1-2; D gene uncertain. Germline V gene sequence: CDR1 SGHVS, CDR2 FQNEAQ. This CDR3 comprises 19 residues. The CDR3 bases are TGTGCCAGCAGCTCCTCGTCGGGAGGTACGTTGACCCCCCACTACGGCTACACCTTC. It is translated as CASSSSSGGTLTPHYGYTF.

Only one count was recorded for this clone. V gene TRBV30 combines with J gene TRBJ1-1, with TRBD1 as a possible D gene (5 bases). The germline V gene encodes CDR1 GTSNPN and CDR2 SVGIG (reference sequence). V was clipped by 3 bases and J by 1 base, with 15 bases between them. The CDR3 has 15 residues. The CDR3 DNA sequence: TGTGCCTGGAGGGGAAACAGGTTAGGGAACACTGAAGCTTTCTTT. The encoded protein is CAWRGNRLGNTEAFF. Full variable domain (rest looked up from reference TRBV30 and TRBJ1-1): SQTIHQWPATLVQPVGSPLSLECTVEGTSNPNLYWYRQAAGRGLQLLFYSVGIGQISSEVPQNLSASRPQDRQFILSSKKLLLSDSGFYLCAWRGNRLGNTEAFFGQGTRLTVV.

The chain uses TRBV7-2 and TRBJ1-5, with unresolved D. This CDR3 has 14 amino acids. V lost 2 bases, J lost 4 bases, and 9 bases lay in between. The V gene's germline CDR1 is SGHTA and CDR2 FQGNSA. The CDR3 sequence: CASSLSTGNQPQHF. The CDR3 DNA sequence: TGTGCCAGCAGCTTAAGCACGGGGAATCAGCCCCAGCATTTT.

This chain connects TRBV6-5 to TRBJ2-7, with D hard to call. The germline V gene encodes CDR1 MNHEY and CDR2 SVGAGI. CDR3 length: 14 amino acids. V gave up 5 bases and J gave up 6 bases, with 17 bases separating them. The CDR3 DNA reads as TGTGCCAGCAGTCCTTTGACACTCCCGAGCGAGCAGTACTTC. Protein: CASSPLTLPSEQYF.

J is TRBJ2-2 and V is TRBV7-2, with 15 bases that match TRBD2. V lost 8 bases and J lost 3; bases outside the gene matches: 1. Germline-derived CDR1 and CDR2 are SGHTA and FQGNSA. The CDR3 is 15 amino acids. The CDR3 is CASGLAGGYTGELFF. The CDR3 nucleotides read TGTGCCAGCGGACTAGCGGGAGGGTACACCGGGGAGCTGTTTTTT.

The CDR3 sequence is CASSTDRDTEQYF. In DNA, the CDR3 is TGTGCCAGTAGTACCGACAGGGATACCGAGCAGTACTTC. The chain links TRBV19 to TRBJ2-7; 7 bases align to TRBD1. The CDR3 spans 13 residues. V shed 4 bases, J shed 6 bases, and the junction held 6 bases outside the gene matches. The V gene's germline CDR1 is LNHDA and CDR2 SQIVND (reference sequence).

The rearrangement links TRBV5-4 to TRBJ1-2, with D tentatively TRBD1 (6 bases). V dropped 4 bases and J dropped 6 bases, with 13 bases sitting between them. Germline CDR1 and CDR2: SGHNT and YYREEE (reference sequence). The CDR3 length is 13 residues. CDR3 sequence (DNA): TGTGCCAGCAGCCTTAGACAGGACCATGGCTACACCTTC. Protein product: CASSLRQDHGYTF.

The chain links TRBV2 to TRBJ2-4; 7 positions match TRBD2. Trimming at V came to 8 bases and at J to 16 bases, leaving 14 bases not matched to a gene. CDR1 is SNHLY, CDR2 FYNNEI, per germline. The CDR3 length is 12 residues. CDR3 coding DNA: TGTGCCAGCGCGCGGGCGCTAGCGGTAATTTACTTC. This codes for CASARALAVIYF.

This clone was observed once. This chain links TRBV18 with TRBJ1-2, with no clear D. Between the trimmed V and J ends, which lost 5 bases and 0 bases, there was a span of 10 bases. From germline, CDR1 is KGHSH and CDR2 LQKENI. The CDR3 contains 14 residues. CDR3 residues: CASSEARPNYGYTF. The CDR3 region has the DNA TGTGCCAGCTCAGAGGCCCGACCTAACTATGGCTACACCTTC.

The chain recombines TRBV19 with TRBJ1-5; no reliable D call. CDR3 size: 15 residues. The germline V gene has CDR1 LNHDA and CDR2 SQIVND (reference sequence). Trimming left V 3 bases short and J 0 bases short, with 9 bases between. CDR3 coding DNA: TGTGCCAGTAGTATTACGCGAGATAGCAATCAGCCCCAGCATTTT. Protein sequence: CASSITRDSNQPQHF.

The rearrangement uses TRBV7-9 and TRBJ2-7; TRBD2 aligns across 10 bases. Germline CDR1 is SEHNR and CDR2 is FQNEAQ (reference sequence). This CDR3 contains 17 residues. After removal of 2 bases from V and 0 bases from J, the junction contained 7 bases not matched to a gene. The CDR3 reads CASSLNGTSDPSYEQYF. The CDR3 DNA reads TGTGCCAGCAGCTTAAACGGGACTAGCGACCCCTCCTACGAGCAGTACTTC.

This clone showed up just once. The V and J genes are TRBV2 and TRBJ2-7; the D is unclear. Germline CDR1 and CDR2: SNHLY and FYNNEI. CDR3 length: 11 residues. V lost 8 bases and J lost 0, with 5 bases in between. The CDR3 DNA reads as TGTGCCAGCGCTAGCTCCTACGAGCAGTACTTC. As protein: CASASSYEQYF.

This clone was found once. The V and J genes are TRBV19 and TRBJ2-4; 10 bases fit TRBD1. The CDR3 runs 16 residues. CDR1 and CDR2 from the germline V gene are LNHDA and SQIVND (reference sequence). V dropped 7 bases and J dropped 2; count of bases not matched to a gene: 8. The CDR3 protein is CASTGTGDWSKNIQYF. The CDR3, as DNA: TGTGCCAGTACCGGGACAGGGGATTGGTCCAAAAACATTCAGTACTTC.

This rearrangement joins TRBV19 to TRBJ1-1, with no clear D. Trimming pared 10 bases from V and 4 bases from J, leaving 13 bases between. The CDR3 is 12 amino acids. Germline assignment: CDR1 LNHDA and CDR2 SQIVND (reference sequence). The CDR3 nucleotides read TGTGCCACACGACACTGGGCCACTGAAGCTTTCTTT. Residues: CATRHWATEAFF. The full variable domain, its missing parts supplied by reference TRBV19 and TRBJ1-1, is DGGITQSPKYLFRKEGQNVTLSCEQNLNHDAMYWYRQDPGQGLRLIYYSQIVNDFQKGDIAEGYSVSREKKESFPLTVTSAQKNPTAFYLCATRHWATEAFFGQGTRLTVV.

The chain joins TRBV6-2 or TRBV6-3 to TRBJ1-5, with a weak D call TRBD1 (6 bases). Germline CDR1 MNHEY, CDR2 SVGEGT. The CDR3 runs 17 residues. V was trimmed by 5 bases and J by 6 bases, leaving 23 bases between them. The CDR3 region has the DNA TGTGCCAGCAGTAGCCCCGTGAGGGGGAAAGGGCCTCAGCCCCAGCATTTT. Translation: CASSSPVRGKGPQPQHF.

This chain connects TRBV23-1 to TRBJ1-1; 7 bases are shared with TRBD1. TRBV23-1 is an ORF, with its function uncertain. This CDR3 is built from 15 residues. The V gene end was trimmed by 3 bases and the J gene end by 4 bases; junction bases not matched to a gene: 8. CDR3 sequence: CASSHLDRPCTEAFF. In nucleotides, the CDR3 is TGCGCCAGCAGTCACCTGGACAGGCCTTGCACTGAAGCTTTCTTT.

The J gene is TRBJ1-1, the V gene TRBV6-2 or TRBV6-3; D possibly corresponds to TRBD1 (5 bases). Trimming shortened V by 3 bases and J by 11 bases, and 16 bases separated the two germline ends. The CDR3 loop spans 13 amino acids. Per germline, CDR1 MNHEY and CDR2 SVGEGT. The CDR3 DNA follows: TGTGCCAGCAGTTATTACCGGGGGGATGATGCTTTCTTT. Its protein is CASSYYRGDDAFF.

The CDR3 bases are TGTGCCAGCTCACCGACAGGTGGTAGGCCTGGGGCCAACGTCCTGACTTTC. This codes for CASSPTGGRPGANVLTF. V and J are TRBV18 and TRBJ2-6; D is perhaps TRBD1 (6 bases). The CDR3 runs to 17 residues. Germline V lookup: CDR1 KGHSH, CDR2 LQKENI. Trimming stripped 3 bases from V and 2 bases from J, with 14 bases between.

This clone was seen just once. The V and J genes are TRBV10-1 and TRBJ2-7; 8 nucleotides agree with TRBD1. CDR3 length equals 15 residues. The J segment lost 3 bases and the V segment lost 7 bases, leaving 11 bases of the junction unmatched. Germline assignment: CDR1 WNHNN and CDR2 SYGVQD (reference sequence). The CDR3 loop reads CASNEQGAVGYEQYF. DNA for the CDR3: TGCGCCAGCAACGAGCAGGGGGCAGTAGGCTACGAGCAGTACTTC.

The genes are TRBV7-8 and TRBJ2-2, with TRBD2 identical over 9 bases. The CDR3 has 17 residues. Germline trimming cut 0 bases from V and 6 bases from J; bases unmatched to any gene: 8. Germline CDR1 and CDR2: SGHVS and FQNEAQ. CDR3 sequence reads: CASSLAISGSGSGELFF. In DNA, the CDR3 is TGTGCCAGCAGCTTAGCGATTAGCGGGAGTGGTTCCGGGGAGCTGTTTTTT.

J is TRBJ1-4 and V is TRBV7-8, with no clear D. The germline V and J ends were trimmed by 4 bases and 4 bases, with 13 bases remaining between them. Germline V gene data show CDR1 as SGHVS and CDR2 as FQNEAQ. This CDR3 is built from 15 residues. The CDR3 region has the DNA TGTGCCAGCAGCTCCTACTCCGAGCTTAATGAAAAACTGTTTTTT. As protein: CASSSYSELNEKLFF.

The chain links TRBV5-4 to TRBJ2-3; 11 positions match TRBD2. CDR1 SGHNT and CDR2 YYREEE come from the germline V gene (reference sequence). The CDR3 covers 16 residues. J gave up 3 bases and V 4 bases, and 7 bases lay outside the gene matches. As DNA, the CDR3 is TGTGCCAGCAGCCCTGAACTAGCGGGAGTGACAGATACGCAGTATTTT. Residues: CASSPELAGVTDTQYF.

This chain uses TRBV6-5 with TRBJ2-5; 7 bases are a match to TRBD1. In germline, CDR1 is MNHEY, CDR2 SVGAGI. The CDR3 consists of 15 residues. V was pared by 6 bases and J by 5 bases, with 12 bases of the junction left unmatched. CDR3 in amino acids: CASSRATGWGETQYF. The CDR3 DNA is TGTGCCAGCAGCCGCGCGACAGGGTGGGGGGAGACCCAGTACTTC.

V and J are TRBV30 and TRBJ1-3; 8 bases match TRBD1. CDR1 is GTSNPN, CDR2 SVGIG, per germline (reference sequence). V gave up 2 bases and J gave up 3 bases; unmatched junction bases: 3. CDR3 size: 14 residues. As DNA, the CDR3 is TGTGCCTGGAGTCCAGGGGGCGGTGGAAACACCATATATTTT. It codes for CAWSPGGGGNTIYF.

This sequence joins TRBV30 and TRBJ1-2, with unresolved D. The CDR3 runs 12 residues. Trimming removed 5 bases at V and 2 bases at J, with 9 bases between. CDR1 is GTSNPN, CDR2 SVGIG, per germline (reference sequence). CDR3 amino acids: CAWDNLNYGYTF. In nucleotides, the CDR3 is TGTGCCTGGGATAATCTGAACTATGGCTACACCTTC.